This paragraph covers one TCR beta chain sequence. No antigen is known for it. This specimen comes from a study of T-cell memory formation after mild COVID-19. Findings of the study overall: CD4/CD8 balance characterized clones contracting day 15 to 85, and CD4+ skew characterized later expanders.

Trimming removed 1 base from V and 4 bases from J, with 14 bases in between. The germline gives CDR1 SGDLS, CDR2 YYNGEE. The CDR3 is 15 amino acids. Using constant-segment primers, 5'RACE produced TCR alpha and TCR beta cDNA libraries carrying sample barcodes and UMIs. One entry per CDR3 protein results from TCRdb running MiXCR on the 5' RACE reads. The profile covers just under 550,000 distinct CDR3 sequences, with 20% appearing a single time and roughly an eighth taken by the ten largest. This chain connects TRBV9 to TRBJ2-5; a possible D gene is TRBD1 (6 bases). This sequence was found in an adult woman who had mild COVID-19 (a few samples of this study predate the infection). Cell type and time point are not known. The sample taken for sequencing was PBMCs or a T cell subset sorted from them (not recorded which). The CDR3 DNA reads TGTGCCAGCAGCGTAACGGGACATAAAGGAGAGACCCAGTACTTC. Translating gives CASSVTGHKGETQYF.